Here is one T cell receptor beta chain with its context. Its cognate antigen has yet to be identified. Per-base qualities were not stored, and no clone one base away is much larger. Donors formed part of the validation cohort, which comprised 120 subjects and was distinct from the first cohort of 666 subjects. Library preparation used the immunoSEQ multiplex PCR assay. As for how the authors treated the data: To diagnose cytomegalovirus status from the catalog of TCR beta chain sequences, a statistical classification framework was built. TCRdb provides this immuneACCESS table in a form limited to in-frame rearrangements. Some clones are lacking; in checked studies, under half of them reflect an unresolved V gene, and why the rest are absent is not known. The V and J calls and clone size come from that table; D and trimming were worked out from the DNA. Present in this sample are about 400,000 clones, about nine tenths of which were seen just once. Roughly 0.83% of the sample goes to the ten largest clones.

The entry originates in a study of cytomegalovirus exposure and HLA in healthy donors (dated by TCRdb to 2017 to 2019). Regarding the complete study: According to a later analysis, one platform produced both the roughly 120 validation repertoires and the roughly 660 repertoires of the first cohort. To predict cytomegalovirus infection status, the study brought together high-throughput TCR immunosequencing, statistical association of individual TCRs with disease status, and machine learning. The study was designed to test whether signatures of past pathogen exposure could be identified by cataloging public T cell receptors. A separate validation cohort of roughly 120 different subjects was used in addition to the approximately 610-subject first cohort. The paper as a whole reports these results and caveats: All 130 or so repertoires were used to score co-occurrence in the validation cohort in a later analysis, because that analysis had no HLA typing for the cohort. While some public TCRs were present in many individuals, most TCR sequences turned up only very rarely across donors. Cytomegalovirus status was reported to be diagnosed by the classifier with high specificity and sensitivity in both the original and validation cohorts. In vitro tests confirmed that a few of the cytomegalovirus-associated TCR beta chains recognize cytomegalovirus antigens. It was suggested by the authors that the approach could potentially be generalized to other disease states and immunological phenotypes. A total of 150 to 200 TCR beta chains were listed by the study as associated with cytomegalovirus. In a later analysis, TCRs clustered in the first cohort were found to also tend to co-occur in the 110 or so validation repertoires, with roughly 93% of cluster scores above 0.

The germline V gene specifies SGHVS as CDR1 and FQNEAQ as CDR2. From V the trimming removes 5 bases and from J it removes 1 base, while the gene matches leave 11 bases of the junction unaccounted for. Measured from the cysteine to the phenylalanine, the CDR3 is 17 residues long. The entry retains the CDR3 DNA only, 51 bases that are in frame from base 1. The chain is made from TRBV7-8 and TRBJ2-3; 8 bases in between match TRBD2. This receptor was identified in a woman in her late teens or twenties in good health and CMV-seronegative. Sample: PBMCs. The DNA sequence is TGTGCCAGCAGCCGACTGAACGGGGGGGCCCGCACAGATACGCAGTATTTT. This codes for CASSRLNGGARTDTQYF.